A selection of T cell receptor beta chains follows, all from one sample in a study of blood T cells in healthy people across ages. TCRdb analysed the 5' RACE reads with MiXCR anew, one entry per CDR3 protein. Among roughly 1,800,000 distinct CDR3 sequences listed, just under 50% were seen once. The sequenced sample was blood. Receptors were obtained from a woman aged 35 to 49 in good health. Each CDR3 is given with its conserved first and last residue. D genes are given only for firm matches. Only some rows state a clone size, as once, few, many or a class for expanded clones.

NA	TRBV7-2	NA	TRBJ2-7	CASSQRGPEYEQYF	TGTGCCAGCAGCCAACGGGGGCCAGAGTACGAGCAGTACTTC
NA	TRBV4-2	TRBD1	TRBJ1-2	CASSRGGQGINYGYTF	TGTGCCAGCAGCCGTGGTGGACAGGGGATTAACTATGGCTACACCTTC
NA	TRBV7-9	NA	TRBJ1-2	CASSPGREGGYTF	TGTGCCAGCAGTCCTGGACGGGAGGGTGGCTACACCTTC
few	TRBV6-5	TRBD1	TRBJ2-1	CASSPGTGFINEQFF	TGTGCCAGCAGTCCTGGGACAGGGTTTATTAATGAGCAGTTCTTC
NA	TRBV7-9	TRBD1	TRBJ2-4	CASSLELSRDREAKNIQYF	TGTGCCAGCAGCTTAGAGCTAAGCCGGGACAGGGAAGCCAAAAACATTCAGTACTTC
NA	TRBV28	TRBD1	TRBJ1-2	CASSSPQGAQGYGYTF	TGTGCCAGCAGCTCCCCCCAGGGGGCACAGGGCTATGGCTACACCTTC
few	TRBV7-2	NA	TRBJ1-6	CASSLETGLYSPLHF	TGTGCCAGCAGCTTAGAAACAGGGCTATATTCACCCCTCCACTTT
NA	TRBV25-1	NA	TRBJ2-3	CASSRGDGLTDTQYF	TGTGCCAGCAGCCGAGGGGACGGACTCACAGATACGCAGTATTTT
NA	TRBV2	NA	TRBJ2-3	CASSDYPDTQYF	TGTGCCAGCAGCGATTATCCAGATACGCAGTATTTT
few	TRBV7-8	NA	TRBJ2-7	CASSLGHRLYEQYF	TGTGCCAGCAGCTTAGGGCACAGACTCTACGAGCAGTACTTC
many	TRBV29-1	NA	TRBJ2-5	CSVEWETQYF	TGCAGCGTTGAATGGGAGACCCAGTACTTC
NA	TRBV25-1	NA	TRBJ1-4	CASSDLEWTKLFF	TGTGCCAGCAGTGATCTCGAGTGGACAAAACTGTTTTTT
NA	TRBV20-1	NA	TRBJ1-5	CSARAGYNQPQHF	TGCAGTGCTAGAGCGGGGTACAATCAGCCCCAGCATTTT
NA	TRBV7-8	NA	TRBJ1-1	CASSSGATEAFF	TGTGCCAGCAGCTCCGGGGCAACTGAAGCTTTCTTT
NA	TRBV5-1	TRBD1	TRBJ2-1	CASSMGQGIPNEQFF	TGCGCCAGCAGCATGGGACAGGGGATACCCAATGAGCAGTTCTTC
few	TRBV20-1	TRBD1	TRBJ2-3	CSGSRQGRGADTQYF	TGCAGTGGATCTCGACAGGGACGAGGCGCAGATACGCAGTATTTT
NA	TRBV5-1	NA	TRBJ2-5	CASSLVSGPETQYF	TGCGCCAGCAGCTTGGTTTCCGGTCCAGAGACCCAGTACTTC
few	TRBV4-1	TRBD2	TRBJ2-1	CASSLRLAGLNEQFF	TGCGCCAGCAGCTTACGACTAGCGGGTCTCAATGAGCAGTTCTTC
NA	TRBV7-6	TRBD2	TRBJ2-6	CASSLNMAAGPGGANVLTF	TGTGCCAGCAGCTTAAACATGGCAGCGGGGCCGGGGGGGGCCAACGTCCTGACTTTC
many	TRBV5-1	TRBD1	TRBJ2-5	CASSARTGQETQYF	TGTGCCAGCAGTGCTCGGACAGGGCAAGAGACCCAGTACTTC
NA	TRBV28	NA	TRBJ2-7	CASSFTMPYEQYF	TGTGCCAGCAGTTTTACCATGCCGTACGAGCAGTACTTC
many	TRBV29-1	NA	TRBJ2-7	CSVQGGAYEQYF	TGCAGCGTTCAGGGGGGAGCCTACGAGCAGTACTTC
NA	TRBV11-2	TRBD2	TRBJ2-3	CASSLDLPRRGGPDTQYF	TGTGCCAGCAGCTTAGATCTCCCTAGGCGGGGGGGCCCAGATACGCAGTATTTT
few	TRBV5-1	TRBD1	TRBJ2-2	CASSPDRDGPTGELFF	TGCGCCAGCAGCCCAGACAGGGACGGACCGACCGGGGAGCTGTTTTTT
NA	TRBV10-1	NA	TRBJ1-2	CASSESMGYGYTF	TGCGCCAGCAGTGAGTCGATGGGCTATGGCTACACCTTC
few	TRBV4-1	NA	TRBJ2-1	CASSESPGSYNEQFF	TGCGCCAGCTCAGAGTCCCCGGGGTCCTACAATGAGCAGTTCTTC
NA	TRBV6-1	NA	TRBJ2-4	CASSVMGSKNIQYF	TGTGCCAGCAGTGTAATGGGATCCAAAAACATTCAGTACTTC
NA	TRBV29-1	NA	TRBJ1-2	CSVVGGPYYGYTF	TGCAGCGTTGTGGGGGGGCCTTACTATGGCTACACCTTC
NA	TRBV7-2	NA	TRBJ2-1	CASSSHWARPYNEQFF	TGTGCCAGCAGCTCGCACTGGGCCAGGCCGTACAATGAGCAGTTCTTC
few	TRBV6-6	TRBD1	TRBJ1-2	CASSYSTVSGGGYTF	TGTGCCAGCAGTTACTCGACAGTGTCAGGGGGTGGCTACACCTTC
NA	TRBV28	NA	TRBJ2-5	CASANDRETQYF	TGTGCCAGCGCGAACGACAGGGAGACCCAGTACTTC
many	TRBV20-1	TRBD1	TRBJ2-6	CSARPDRAGANVLTF	TGCAGTGCTAGACCCGACAGGGCTGGGGCCAACGTCCTGACTTTC
NA	TRBV6-1	TRBD1	TRBJ2-1	CASRAWTGYNEQFF	TGTGCCAGCAGGGCATGGACAGGCTACAATGAGCAGTTCTTC
few	TRBV7-2	TRBD1	TRBJ1-2	CASRRTGAYGYTF	TGTGCCAGCAGGCGGACAGGGGCGTATGGCTACACCTTC
NA	TRBV18	NA	TRBJ2-4	CASSPQGMDIQYF	TGTGCCAGCTCACCACAGGGGATGGACATTCAGTACTTC
few	TRBV20-1	NA	TRBJ2-7	CSARPLTTGIGEQYF	TGCAGTGCTAGACCGCTAACCACAGGGATCGGGGAGCAGTACTTC
few	TRBV20-1	NA	TRBJ2-3	CSAPTGTGRFADTQYF	TGCAGTGCCCCTACAGGAACAGGGAGGTTCGCAGATACGCAGTATTTT
NA	TRBV4-3	TRBD1	TRBJ1-1	CASSQNMGQGIGEAFF	TGCGCCAGCAGCCAAAATATGGGACAGGGGATAGGTGAAGCTTTCTTT
few	TRBV12-3/TRBV12-4	NA	TRBJ1-1	CASSSGLWDAFF	TGTGCCAGCAGCTCGGGACTCTGGGACGCTTTCTTT
NA	TRBV7-2	NA	TRBJ2-1	CASSPRGALQFF	TGTGCCAGCAGCCCCAGGGGAGCATTACAGTTCTTC
NA	TRBV15	NA	TRBJ1-5	CATSRAQGHQPQHF	TGTGCCACCAGCAGAGCCCAGGGTCATCAGCCCCAGCATTTT
NA	TRBV3-1	NA	TRBJ2-1	CASSPQQVFPNDEQFF	TGTGCCAGCAGCCCGCAGCAGGTATTTCCTAATGATGAGCAGTTCTTC
NA	TRBV20-1	NA	TRBJ2-5	CSAGNYKETQYF	TGCAGTGCCGGGAACTATAAAGAGACCCAGTACTTC
NA	TRBV5-1	NA	TRBJ1-6	CAYNSPLHF	TGCGCCTATAATTCACCCCTCCACTTT
few	TRBV28	TRBD1	TRBJ2-1	CASTPTGEEEFF	TGTGCCAGCACCCCAACAGGGGAAGAGGAGTTCTTC
few	TRBV7-2	NA	TRBJ2-7	CASSLVWGSYEQYF	TGTGCCAGCAGCTTAGTTTGGGGCTCCTACGAGCAGTACTTC
NA	TRBV12-3/TRBV12-4	NA	TRBJ2-3	CASRPGASSTDTQYF	TGTGCCAGTCGACCGGGGGCCTCTAGCACAGATACGCAGTATTTT
NA	TRBV11-3	TRBD2	TRBJ2-3	CASSLGGGTSRTDTQYF	TGTGCCAGCAGCTTAGGAGGGGGGACTAGCAGGACAGATACGCAGTATTTT
NA	TRBV7-3	TRBD2	TRBJ2-1	CASSLFGLAGGSDYNEQFF	TGTGCCAGCAGCTTATTCGGGCTAGCGGGGGGCTCGGACTACAATGAGCAGTTCTTC
NA	TRBV20-1	TRBD2	TRBJ2-1	CSAPTSGDYNEQFF	TGCAGTGCGCCGACTAGCGGGGATTACAATGAGCAGTTCTTC
few	TRBV3-1	NA	TRBJ2-5	CASSQDVPSGWVEQETQYF	TGTGCCAGCAGCCAAGATGTTCCCAGCGGCTGGGTGGAACAAGAGACCCAGTACTTC
NA	TRBV29-1	NA	TRBJ2-1	CSVEGLSVNNEQFF	TGCAGCGTTGAAGGACTTTCCGTTAACAATGAGCAGTTCTTC
NA	TRBV3-1	NA	TRBJ2-7	CASSQDRPGPQYF	TGTGCCAGCAGCCAAGATAGACCGGGGCCGCAGTACTTC
NA	TRBV7-9	NA	TRBJ1-1	CASSDSRSGHTEAFF	TGTGCCAGCAGCGACAGCCGGTCGGGGCACACTGAAGCTTTCTTT
NA	TRBV6-6	NA	TRBJ1-2	CASSYRTDSSNGYTF	TGTGCCAGCAGTTACAGGACCGACTCTTCCAATGGCTACACCTTC
NA	TRBV5-6	NA	TRBJ2-7	CASGKLDRSSYEQYF	TGTGCCAGCGGGAAGTTAGACAGGTCTTCCTACGAGCAGTACTTC
NA	TRBV15	TRBD2	TRBJ2-2	CATSRAHEGLGELFF	TGTGCCACCAGCAGAGCCCATGAGGGACTAGGGGAGCTGTTTTTT
NA	TRBV5-1	NA	TRBJ2-5	CASSWGDNQETQYF	TGCGCCAGCAGCTGGGGGGACAACCAAGAGACCCAGTACTTC